This entry concerns a single TCR beta chain. As yet, its antigen is unknown. The data are from a study of siplizumab effects on memory and regulatory T cells. Study results and caveats: Significant reduction of alloreactive sequences traceable to unstimulated CD4+ memory cells was observed with siplizumab. Contribution to the alloresponse seemed major for naive T cells, which also seemed more diverse than memory cells.

Unstimulated naive, memory, effector memory and TEMRA subsets underwent sequencing in three donor pairs. The CDR3 has 14 residues. The V and J ends lost 5 bases and 4 bases respectively, with 13 bases between them. Germline assignment: CDR1 SGHNT and CDR2 YENEEA. Assays examined approximately 99,000 TCR templates per sample. The method was immunoSEQ multiplex PCR; TCRdb's version includes in-frame clones alone and lacks a portion of them. The table has around 45,000 clones, approximately 84% seen once. The specimen sequenced was naive CD8+ T cells sorted from blood. The chain joins TRBV11-3 to TRBJ2-3; maybe TRBD2 (6 bases). This TCR derives from a human donor in good health. This CDR3 reads CASSARGTADTQYF. The CDR3 region has the DNA TGTGCCAGCAGCGCGCGTGGGACTGCAGATACGCAGTATTTT.